This entry concerns a single T cell receptor (beta chain). These data come from a study of T-cell memory formation after mild COVID-19. About the study: Largely donor-specific TCR clusters were found.

A single record per CDR3 protein comes from TCRdb applying MiXCR to the 5' RACE reads. The sample records some 40,000 distinct CDR3 sequences, approximately 7% being singletons. Trimming took off 2 bases at V and 4 bases at J, with 12 bases between the two ends. Germline-derived CDR1 and CDR2 are SGHTA and FQGNSA. This CDR3 comprises 15 residues. This chain uses TRBV7-2 with TRBJ1-5, with D possibly matching TRBD1 (6 bases). The source of this sequence is a man younger than 30 who had mild COVID-19 (a few samples of this study predate the infection). Cell type and time point are not known. Sequencing was performed on PBMCs or a T cell subset sorted from them (not recorded which). CDR3 region: CASSLLGARNQPQHF. The CDR3 region has the DNA TGTGCCAGCAGCTTACTGGGGGCGCGAAATCAGCCCCAGCATTTT.